The T cell receptor (beta chain) described here comes from a study of graft-versus-host responses after intestinal transplantation. Sequencing used immunoSEQ multiplex PCR; TCRdb keeps in-frame clones, though not all of them. The sample records 8,500 to 11,000 clones, about 31% being singletons. This clonotype was obtained from a human patient who was an organ donor for intestinal transplantation. Sequencing used alloreactive CD4+ T cells from a mixed lymphocyte reaction culture, obtained before transplantation. Subset of the sample: CFSE-low proliferating T cells sorted from roughly six-day pre-transplant mixed lymphocyte reaction (GvH or HvG direction).

The CDR3 loop reads CASRHRDRNTEAFF. In nucleotides, the CDR3 is TGTGCCAGCAGGCACCGGGACAGGAACACTGAAGCTTTCTTT. V and J are TRBV6-1 and TRBJ1-1; TRBD1 matches 7 bases. CDR3 length: 14 residues. After removal of 6 bases from V and 1 base from J, the junction contained 5 bases not matched to a gene. Germline loops: CDR1 MNHNS, CDR2 SASEGT.